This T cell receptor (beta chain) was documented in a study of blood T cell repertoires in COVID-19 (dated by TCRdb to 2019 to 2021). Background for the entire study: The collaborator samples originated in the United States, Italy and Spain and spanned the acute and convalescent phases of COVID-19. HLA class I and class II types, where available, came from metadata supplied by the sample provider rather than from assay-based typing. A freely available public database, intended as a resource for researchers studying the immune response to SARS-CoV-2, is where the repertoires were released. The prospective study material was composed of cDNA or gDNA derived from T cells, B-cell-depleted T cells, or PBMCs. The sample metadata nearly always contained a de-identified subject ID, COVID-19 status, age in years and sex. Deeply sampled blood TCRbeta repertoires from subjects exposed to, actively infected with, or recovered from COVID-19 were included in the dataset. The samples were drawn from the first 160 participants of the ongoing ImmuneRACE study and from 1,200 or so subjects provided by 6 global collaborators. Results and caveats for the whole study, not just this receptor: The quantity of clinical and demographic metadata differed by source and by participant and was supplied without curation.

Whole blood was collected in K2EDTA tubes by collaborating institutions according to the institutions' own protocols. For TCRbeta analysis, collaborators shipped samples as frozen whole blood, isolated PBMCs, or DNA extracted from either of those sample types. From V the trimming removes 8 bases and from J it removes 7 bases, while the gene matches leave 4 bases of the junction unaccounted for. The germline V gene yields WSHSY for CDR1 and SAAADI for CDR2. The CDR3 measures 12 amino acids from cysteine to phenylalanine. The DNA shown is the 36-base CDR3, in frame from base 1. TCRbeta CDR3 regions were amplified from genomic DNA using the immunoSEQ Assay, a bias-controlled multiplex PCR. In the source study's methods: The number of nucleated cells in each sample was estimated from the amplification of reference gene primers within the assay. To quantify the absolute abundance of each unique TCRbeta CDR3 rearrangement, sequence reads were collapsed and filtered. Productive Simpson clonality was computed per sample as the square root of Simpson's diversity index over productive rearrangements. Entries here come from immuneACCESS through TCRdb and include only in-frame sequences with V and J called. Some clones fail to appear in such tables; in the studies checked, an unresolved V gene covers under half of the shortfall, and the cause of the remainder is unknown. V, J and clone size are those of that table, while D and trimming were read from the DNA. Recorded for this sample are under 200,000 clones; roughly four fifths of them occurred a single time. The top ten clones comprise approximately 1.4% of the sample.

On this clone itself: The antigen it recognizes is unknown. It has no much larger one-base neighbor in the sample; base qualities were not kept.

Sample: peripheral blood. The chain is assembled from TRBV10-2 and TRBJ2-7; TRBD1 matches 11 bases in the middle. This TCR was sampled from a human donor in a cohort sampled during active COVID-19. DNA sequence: TGCGCCAGCGGACAGGGGGCTAGGGAGCAGTACTTC. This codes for CASGQGAREQYF.